This T cell receptor beta chain is drawn from a study of blood T cell repertoires in COVID-19. Study-wide background: Acute-phase and convalescent COVID-19 samples originated in the United States, Italy and Spain. T cells, B-cell-depleted T cells, or PBMCs supplied cDNA or gDNA.

Original processing notes: Reference gene primers were amplified, and this amplification served to estimate nucleated cell counts. The data were produced by immunoSEQ multiplex PCR, yet TCRdb's version contains in-frame clones alone and is incomplete. V, J and clone size are taken as reported in that table, and D and trimming were inferred from the DNA itself. The sample carries about 160,000 clones, 84% recorded once. The sequenced sample was peripheral blood. The source of this sequence is a man between 65 and 80 years old with acute or convalescent COVID-19.

CDR3 sequence reads: CASSILGHLTNTGELFF. DNA for the CDR3: TGTGCCAGTAGTATCCTAGGACACCTGACGAACACCGGGGAGCTGTTTTTT. The chain is built from TRBV19 and TRBJ2-2, with D possibly being TRBD1 (5 bases). The CDR3 consists of 17 residues. The germline CDR1 and CDR2 sequences are LNHDA and SQIVND (reference sequence). Trimming cost V 3 bases and J 0 bases, with 14 bases left between them. The full variable domain, in which reference TRBV19 and TRBJ2-2 provide the parts outside the CDR3, is DGGITQSPKYLFRKEGQNVTLSCEQNLNHDAMYWYRQDPGQGLRLIYYSQIVNDFQKGDIAEGYSVSREKKESFPLTVTSAQKNPTAFYLCASSILGHLTNTGELFFGEGSRLTVL.